This TCR beta chain is drawn from a study of T cell repertoires in cytomegalovirus infection. In the study overall: TCR beta signatures that were public indicated CMV infection and matching HLA type.

In TCRdb, the reads were re-called with MiXCR into one record per CDR3 protein. The sample contains roughly 280,000 distinct CDR3 sequences, roughly 9% of which appear only once. CDR1 and CDR2 (germline): SGHTA, FQGNSA. V lost 0 bases to trimming and J lost 6 bases; unmatched junction nucleotides: 3. The CDR3 has 15 amino acids. Study observations and caveats: Cumulative frequency (of public TCR beta family members) identified carriers of CMV plus the relevant HLA. The ex vivo response was dominated by HLA-C-restricted CMV-specific TCR beta clonotypes.

This clonotype has at least ten counts. Its antigen is unidentified. This rearrangement joins TRBV7-2 to TRBJ1-4; TRBD1 agrees at 8 bases. Input material: PBMCs. The receptor's source is a human donor in good health (CMV status not recorded). Some clones in this sample may be carry-over from other donors' samples. The CDR3 region is CASSLANRGDEKLFF. As DNA, the CDR3 is TGTGCCAGCAGCTTAGCAAACAGGGGGGATGAAAAACTGTTTTTT.